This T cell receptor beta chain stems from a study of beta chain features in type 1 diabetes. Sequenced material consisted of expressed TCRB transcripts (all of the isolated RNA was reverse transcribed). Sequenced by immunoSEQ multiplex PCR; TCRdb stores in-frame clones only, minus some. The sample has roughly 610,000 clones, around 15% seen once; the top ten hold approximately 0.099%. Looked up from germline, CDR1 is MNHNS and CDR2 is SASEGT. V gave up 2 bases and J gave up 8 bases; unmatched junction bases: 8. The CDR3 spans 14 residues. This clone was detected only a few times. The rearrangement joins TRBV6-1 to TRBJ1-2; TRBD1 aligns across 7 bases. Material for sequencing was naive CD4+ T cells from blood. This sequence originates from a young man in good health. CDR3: CASSESPTGTGYTF. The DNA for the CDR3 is TGTGCCAGCAGTGAATCCCCGACAGGGACGGGCTACACCTTC.